Listed here are 31 T cell receptor beta chains from one sample, sequenced in a study of T cells of healthy individuals. TCRdb ran MiXCR on the 5' RACE reads and lists one entry per CDR3 protein. The data contain about 96,000 distinct CDR3 sequences, 17% of them singletons. The receptors shown here come from a human donor in good health.

This clonotype was seen repeatedly, ten times or more. The CDR3 spells CSAVRGEQFF. Here the CDR3 DNA reads TGCAGCGCCGTACGCGGTGAGCAGTTCTTC. The genes are TRBV20-1 and TRBJ2-1, with no clear D. Germline V lookup: CDR1 DFQATT, CDR2 SNEGSKA (reference sequence). The CDR3 totals 10 residues.

The rearrangement joins TRBV7-2 to TRBJ2-7, with TRBD1 matching over 8 bases. The ends lost 2 bases at V and 1 base at J; junction bases unmatched: 4. The CDR3 consists of 15 residues. The germline V gene encodes CDR1 SGHTA and CDR2 FQGNSA. The CDR3, as DNA: TGTGCCAGCAGCTTATCAGGGGGCGATTCCTACGAGCAGTACTTC. Its translation: CASSLSGGDSYEQYF.

The chain combines TRBV7-9 with TRBJ2-1; 9 bases are a match to TRBD2. J lost 1 base, V lost 5 bases, and 6 bases had no gene match. This CDR3 region has 16 residues. CDR1 is SEHNR, CDR2 FQNEAQ, per germline (reference sequence). As DNA, the CDR3 is TGTGCCAGCAGCCGAAGCGGGGGGCCGTCCTACAATGAGCAGTTCTTC. Translation: CASSRSGGPSYNEQFF.

The CDR3, as DNA: TGTGCCAGCAGGGAAGGGGGGACTCTTTTCAGCGGCGAGCAGTACTTC. Encoded protein: CASREGGTLFSGEQYF. The chain recombines TRBV28 with TRBJ2-7; D may match TRBD1 or TRBD2 (6 bases each). Trimming left V 6 bases short and J 6 bases short, with 24 bases between. CDR1 MDHEN and CDR2 SYDVKM come from the germline V gene. The CDR3 covers 16 residues. Looking up the rest from reference TRBV28 and TRBJ2-7 gives the full variable domain: DVKVTQSSRYLVKRTGEKVFLECVQDMDHENMFWYRQDPGLGLRLIYFSYDVKMKEKGDIPEGYSVSREKKERFSLILESASTNQTSMYLCASREGGTLFSGEQYFGPGTRLTVT.

This clonotype has just a few counts. The genes are TRBV21-1 and TRBJ2-7; the D call in the table, TRBD1, was not verified against the DNA. TRBV21-1 corresponds to a pseudogene. This CDR3 has 15 amino acids. The CDR3 loop is CASSKEGQGDYEQYF. The CDR3 coding sequence is TGTGCCAGCAGCAAAGAGGGACAGGGGGACTACGAGCAGTACTTC.

This clonotype was detected many times. The V gene is TRBV29-1, the J gene TRBJ2-5; D is ambiguous. Per germline, CDR1 SQVTM and CDR2 ANQGSEA. V was trimmed by 4 bases and J by 4 bases, leaving 7 bases between them. The CDR3 is 11 residues long. The CDR3 region has the DNA TGCAGCGTTGGAGAACCAGAGACCCAGTACTTC. This encodes CSVGEPETQYF.

This clonotype has more than one count but fewer than ten. CDR3 amino acids: CATSIPRSVANVLTF. CDR3 nucleotide sequence: TGTGCCACCAGCATCCCTCGTTCCGTGGCCAACGTCCTGACTTTC. V is TRBV15 and J is TRBJ2-6; D call uncertain. Trimming left V 4 bases short and J 6 bases short, with 13 bases between. The CDR3 length is 15 residues. From germline, CDR1 is LNHNV and CDR2 YYDKDF (reference sequence).

This clonotype was counted between two and nine times. The chain joins TRBV7-6 to TRBJ1-2, with 7 bases that match TRBD1. Germline V gene data show CDR1 as SGHVS and CDR2 as FNYEAQ. Unmatched junction bases numbered 7, after V lost 5 bases and J lost 7 bases. The CDR3 is 13 residues long. The CDR3 is CASSRTGGGGYTF. CDR3 sequence (DNA): TGTGCCAGCAGCCGGACAGGCGGTGGTGGCTACACCTTC.

This clonotype was picked up many times. The chain links TRBV9 to TRBJ1-1; 8 nucleotides line up with TRBD1. This CDR3 is 14 amino acids long. From germline, CDR1 is SGDLS and CDR2 YYNGEE. V lost 3 bases, J lost 3 bases, and 4 bases stayed unmatched. Here the CDR3 reads CASSETGVYTEAFF. In DNA, the CDR3 is TGTGCCAGCAGCGAGACAGGGGTTTACACTGAAGCTTTCTTT.

There are many counts of this clonotype. The genes are TRBV11-2 and TRBJ1-1; D remains ambiguous. V shed 3 bases and J shed 2 bases, with 7 bases lying between them. The CDR3 is 13 amino acids. The germline V gene encodes CDR1 SGHAT and CDR2 FQNNGV. The CDR3 loop is CASSFRGNTEAFF. The CDR3, as DNA: TGTGCCAGCAGCTTCCGGGGAAACACTGAAGCTTTCTTT.

The chain has TRBV6-6 and TRBJ1-5; D uncertain. The CDR3 has 14 amino acids. Germline lookup yields CDR1 MNHNY and CDR2 SVGAGI (reference sequence). V shed 4 bases and J shed 0 bases, with 7 bases lying between them. The CDR3 spells CASSSGASNQPQHF. The CDR3 DNA follows: TGTGCCAGCAGTTCGGGAGCTAGCAATCAGCCCCAGCATTTT.

The chain is built from TRBV5-1 and TRBJ2-7; 9 bases are shared with TRBD1. Germline lookup yields CDR1 SGHRS and CDR2 YFSETQ. This CDR3 is built from 17 residues. The V segment lost 0 bases and the J segment 3 bases; nucleotides outside the gene matches: 10. The CDR3 nucleotides are TGCGCCAGCAGCTTGGGCCGTGACGGGACAGGGTTCTACGAGCAGTACTTC. This encodes CASSLGRDGTGFYEQYF.

The rearrangement joins TRBV12-3 or TRBV12-4 to TRBJ1-2; a possible D gene is TRBD1 (6 bases). The CDR3 extends over 13 amino acids. Trimming pared 8 bases from V and 1 base from J, leaving 11 bases between. The CDR3 reads CASQQGVNYGYTF. CDR3 bases: TGTGCCAGCCAACAGGGTGTTAACTATGGCTACACCTTC.

This clonotype was detected ten times or more. This chain joins TRBV6-5 and TRBJ2-1; a possible D gene is TRBD2 (6 bases). With 1 base removed from V and 7 bases from J, the gap between germline ends came to 11 bases. The germline CDR1 and CDR2 sequences are MNHEY and SVGAGI. The CDR3 sequence is 14 residues long. CDR3 residues: CASSYWGDRNEQFF. CDR3 DNA sequence: TGTGCCAGCAGTTACTGGGGGGATCGGAATGAGCAGTTCTTC.

V gene TRBV20-1 combines with J gene TRBJ2-1; 9 nucleotides line up with TRBD1. Losses at the gene ends were 6 bases for V and 5 bases for J; bases not matched to a gene: 5. Germline V gives CDR1 DFQATT, CDR2 SNEGSKA (reference sequence). The CDR3 totals 13 residues. The CDR3 coding sequence is TGCAGTGCCGACCGGGACAGGGACAATGAGCAGTTCTTC. It codes for CSADRDRDNEQFF.

This CDR3 reads CASSRTGVGANVLTF. The CDR3 DNA sequence: TGTGCCAGCAGCCGAACAGGGGTCGGGGCCAACGTCCTGACTTTC. The chain has TRBV28 and TRBJ2-6; TRBD1 matches at 7 bases. V shed 6 bases and J 4 bases; nucleotides not matched to a gene: 6. This CDR3 spans 15 amino acids. Germline V gives CDR1 MDHEN, CDR2 SYDVKM.

This clonotype was picked up a small number of times. The chain links TRBV4-1 to TRBJ2-3, with D possibly called TRBD1 or TRBD2 (6 bases each). Germline V CDR1 and CDR2: MGHRA, YSYEKL. V was trimmed by 1 base and J by 0 bases, leaving 14 bases between them. The CDR3 sequence is 17 residues long. CDR3 sequence (DNA): TGCGCCAGCAGCCAAGGCTCGGGGGCGCTAAGCACAGATACGCAGTATTTT. Encoded protein: CASSQGSGALSTDTQYF.

This clonotype was seen ten or more times. Lacking the conserved final phenylalanine or tryptophan, this CDR3 likely reflects a read error. No DNA is shown, since the ends of the CDR3 on it are uncertain; the CDR3 is the one TCRdb lists. The chain employs TRBV20-1 and TRBJ2-7; the DNA was not used to check the table's D call, TRBD2. The CDR3 is 13 residues long, counting both termini. Germline V gene lookup returns CDR1 DFQATT and CDR2 SNEGSKA (reference sequence). This CDR3 is CSARVPEWDGMAD.

The chain carries TRBV7-8 and TRBJ1-1; no reliable D call. The V end lost 8 bases, the J end lost 1 base, and 5 bases lay between the germline ends. Germline V gene data show CDR1 as SGHVS and CDR2 as FQNEAQ. CDR3 length: 11 residues. CDR3 nucleotide sequence: TGTGCCAGCTCGTCGAACACTGAAGCTTTCTTT. This sequence encodes CASSSNTEAFF.

The gene calls are TRBV6-2 or TRBV6-3 and TRBJ1-5; TRBD1 aligns across 8 bases. The CDR3 totals 15 residues. The germline V gene has CDR1 MNHEY and CDR2 SVGEGT. After removal of 7 bases from V and 6 bases from J, the junction contained 11 bases not matched to a gene. The CDR3 region has the DNA TGTGCCAGCACCCTTCGGACAGGGAGGGGTCAGCCCCAGCATTTT. Translation gives CASTLRTGRGQPQHF.

Only a few counts were recorded for this clonotype. CDR3 sequence: CASSSGQGTAEQYF. CDR3 sequence (DNA): TGTGCCAGCAGCTCCGGGCAGGGGACGGCCGAGCAGTACTTC. This rearrangement joins TRBV7-6 to TRBJ2-7, with D possibly being TRBD1 (6 bases). Germline V lookup: CDR1 SGHVS, CDR2 FNYEAQ. V was trimmed by 4 bases and J by 6 bases, leaving 16 bases between them. This CDR3 comprises 14 residues.

This clonotype came up a few times. The V call is TRBV7-9, the J call TRBJ2-2; D remains ambiguous. The CDR3 loop spans 13 amino acids. Germline CDR1 SEHNR, CDR2 FQNEAQ (reference sequence). V was trimmed by 4 bases and J by 5 bases, leaving 8 bases between them. The CDR3 loop reads CASSSLRTGELFF. CDR3 nucleotides: TGTGCCAGCAGCTCCCTGCGGACCGGGGAGCTGTTTTTT. The full variable domain, its missing parts supplied by reference TRBV7-9 and TRBJ2-2, is DTGVSQNPRHKITKRGQNVTFRCDPISEHNRLYWYRQTLGQGPEFLTYFQNEAQLEKSRLLSDRFSAERPKGSFSTLEIQRTEQGDSAMYLCASSSLRTGELFFGEGSRLTVL.

This clonotype was detected many times. J is TRBJ2-3 and V is TRBV19; 8 bases are shared with TRBD1. CDR1 and CDR2 from the germline V gene are LNHDA and SQIVND (reference sequence). The CDR3 contains 15 residues. J gave up 0 bases and V 8 bases, and 7 bases lay outside the gene matches. As DNA, the CDR3 is TGTGCCAGTCAGACAGGGGAATTTAGCACAGATACGCAGTATTTT. Residues: CASQTGEFSTDTQYF.

Many counts were recorded for this clonotype. The V and J genes are TRBV19 and TRBJ1-1; the match to TRBD1 covers 8 bases. Germline CDR1 LNHDA, CDR2 SQIVND (reference sequence). CDR3 length: 13 residues. Trimming at V came to 5 bases and at J to 5 bases, leaving 4 bases not matched to a gene. The CDR3 DNA is TGTGCCAGTAGTGACAGGGGTAGGACTGAAGCTTTCTTT. This gives the protein CASSDRGRTEAFF.

CDR3 DNA sequence: TGTGCCAGCAGCTTATGGCTAGTCGCCACAGATACGCAGTATTTT. It translates to CASSLWLVATDTQYF. The chain joins TRBV7-2 to TRBJ2-3; no firm D call. Germline V gene data show CDR1 as SGHTA and CDR2 as FQGNSA. This CDR3 contains 15 residues. The V end lost 2 bases, the J end lost 2 bases, and 11 bases lay between the germline ends.

There are many counts of this clonotype. The chain links TRBV4-3 to TRBJ1-2; D remains ambiguous. Germline loops: CDR1 LGHNA, CDR2 YSLEER. CDR3 length: 14 residues. V was cut by 0 bases and J by 2 bases, with 7 bases left in between. CDR3 protein: CASSQDVENYGYTF. CDR3 in DNA: TGCGCCAGCAGCCAAGATGTGGAGAACTATGGCTACACCTTC.

This clonotype was observed a handful of times. This sequence joins TRBV10-3 and TRBJ2-5, with D possibly being TRBD1 (6 bases). V was trimmed by 0 bases and J by 4 bases, leaving 9 bases between them. Germline V gene data show CDR1 as ENHRY and CDR2 as SYGVKD. This CDR3 has 14 amino acids. The CDR3 region has the DNA TGTGCCATCAGTGAGTCGAGGGGGTCAGAGACCCAGTACTTC. Its translation: CAISESRGSETQYF.

To note about this clonotype: This may be a read error: a much more frequent sequence differs by one nucleotide. The chain couples TRBV6-6 to TRBJ1-5, with D hard to call. This CDR3 contains 13 residues. Germline loops: CDR1 MNHNY, CDR2 SVGAGI (reference sequence). Here the CDR3 reads CAGSYTADQPQHF. For the CDR3, the DNA is TGTGCCGGCAGTTACACAGCAGATCAGCCCCAGCATTTT.

This clonotype was found a few times. The chain joins TRBV20-1 to TRBJ2-5; 8 bases are a match to TRBD1. This CDR3 is built from 13 residues. CDR1 is DFQATT, CDR2 SNEGSKA, per germline (reference sequence). V gave up 5 bases and J gave up 7 bases; unmatched junction bases: 9. This chain's CDR3 is CSAEDRDRGTQYF. The CDR3 bases are TGCAGTGCTGAGGACAGGGATAGGGGGACCCAGTACTTC.

This clonotype showed up just a few times. The chain carries TRBV20-1 and TRBJ1-2; D gene ambiguous. The germline CDR1 and CDR2 sequences are DFQATT and SNEGSKA (reference sequence). The CDR3 spans 13 residues. The V end was cut by 3 bases, the J end by 2 bases, with 10 bases between. The CDR3 sequence is CSASGQRNYGYTF. For the CDR3, the DNA is TGCAGTGCTAGTGGGCAGCGGAACTATGGCTACACCTTC.

This clonotype was observed a handful of times. V gene TRBV4-2 combines with J gene TRBJ1-3; D is uncertain. The CDR3 totals 15 residues. The germline gives CDR1 LGHNA, CDR2 YNFKEQ. V was cut by 1 base and J by 6 bases, with 13 bases left in between. For the CDR3, the DNA is TGTGCCAGCAGCCAAGTAATAGGGTTTCTAAACACCATATATTTT. It encodes CASSQVIGFLNTIYF.